This entry describes one T cell receptor (beta chain). Its antigen is as yet unknown. The authors reverse transcribed all of the isolated RNA, so sequencing captured expressed TCRB transcripts. Naive, central memory and regulatory T cell samples produced a mean of roughly 3.5 million reads. Assay: immunoSEQ multiplex PCR; the TCRdb copy retains only in-frame clones and omits some. The profile shows about 340,000 clones, about a tenth of them singletons. The data belong to a study of beta chain features in type 1 diabetes. A single heparinised draw of approximately 100 mL on average was taken per donor. CD45RO/CCR7/CD25/CD127/CD95/CD27 staining was used to isolate CD4+ naive, central memory, regulatory and stem cell-like memory cells by sorting. CDR1 KGHSH and CDR2 LQKENI come from the germline V gene. The V end lost 4 bases, the J end lost 0 bases, and 7 bases lay between the germline ends. There are 14 residues in the CDR3.

Findings and limits, study-wide: TCRB CDR3s from Type 1 diabetes patients were moderately but significantly shorter in all four CD4+ subsets. TCRB rearrangement may or may not be influenced by HLA type; here this remained unresolved.

This TCR derives from a man aged 30 to 39 with type 1 diabetes. The sample taken for sequencing was central memory CD4+ T cells from blood. The chain links TRBV18 to TRBJ1-3; D gene ambiguous. The CDR3 spells CASSRTDSGNTIYF. CDR3 bases: TGTGCCAGCTCACGGACCGACTCTGGAAACACCATATATTTT.